The rows below give T cell receptor beta chains drawn from one sample of a study of blood T cell repertoires in COVID-19. Method: immunoSEQ multiplex PCR; TCRdb's copy keeps in-frame clones and lacks some. The data contain roughly 120,000 clones, around nine tenths of them seen just once; the ten biggest clones take up approximately 2%. The sample taken for sequencing was peripheral blood. These receptors came from a woman aged 45-60 years with acute or convalescent COVID-19. Each CDR3 is given with its conserved first and last residue. Each record gives: J gene, V gene, CDR3 protein.

J gene: TRBJ1-4
V gene: TRBV30
CDR3 protein: CAWSVYRQVATNEKLFF

J gene: TRBJ1-2
V gene: TRBV27
CDR3 protein: CASRNNLDYGYTF

J gene: TRBJ2-1
V gene: TRBV7-2
CDR3 protein: CASSRTGGADNNEQFF

J gene: TRBJ1-1
V gene: TRBV7-9
CDR3 protein: CASSLRGNTEAFF

J gene: TRBJ2-1
V gene: TRBV5-1
CDR3 protein: CASSNPGQGGNEQFF

J gene: TRBJ1-2
V gene: TRBV3-1/TRBV3-2
CDR3 protein: CASSQDGHLNYGYTF

J gene: TRBJ1-2
V gene: TRBV5-1
CDR3 protein: CASSSPGHGEGYTF

J gene: TRBJ2-1
V gene: TRBV5-1
CDR3 protein: CASSPPGGTTIYEQFF

J gene: TRBJ1-2
V gene: TRBV6-5
CDR3 protein: CASRTGSLGYTF

J gene: TRBJ2-2
V gene: TRBV19
CDR3 protein: CASSIGTSGCPEHRGAVF

J gene: TRBJ2-7
V gene: TRBV11-2
CDR3 protein: CASSSGTTTYEQYF

J gene: TRBJ2-7
V gene: TRBV5-1
CDR3 protein: CASSLEGQKGEQYF

J gene: TRBJ2-3
V gene: TRBV23-1
CDR3 protein: CASSQSASRVQYF

J gene: TRBJ1-2
V gene: TRBV27
CDR3 protein: CASSHTRTGPYYGYTF

J gene: TRBJ2-5
V gene: TRBV18
CDR3 protein: CASSPRGARGILQETQYF

J gene: TRBJ2-5
V gene: TRBV5-4
CDR3 protein: CASSQQVQETQYF

J gene: TRBJ2-7
V gene: TRBV10-3
CDR3 protein: CAISLDHPSEQYF

J gene: TRBJ1-2
V gene: TRBV20-1
CDR3 protein: CSASMTGQDGGYTF

J gene: TRBJ2-7
V gene: TRBV3-1/TRBV3-2
CDR3 protein: CASSLPVAPRGNDYEQYF

J gene: TRBJ1-5
V gene: TRBV19
CDR3 protein: CASSIVDQPQHF

J gene: TRBJ2-2
V gene: TRBV19
CDR3 protein: CASTIQGGPGELFF

J gene: TRBJ1-4
V gene: TRBV6-5
CDR3 protein: CASSYSYTTNEKLFF

J gene: TRBJ1-4
V gene: TRBV12-3/TRBV12-4
CDR3 protein: CASSLFPEKLFF

J gene: TRBJ1-4
V gene: TRBV23-1
CDR3 protein: CASPKGVGTNEKLFF

J gene: TRBJ1-5
V gene: TRBV19
CDR3 protein: CASTPRGREQPQHF

J gene: TRBJ2-3
V gene: TRBV7-3
CDR3 protein: CASSLWRGGPDTQYF

J gene: TRBJ2-4
V gene: TRBV18
CDR3 protein: CASSGLAGVYIQYF

J gene: TRBJ1-1
V gene: TRBV7-9
CDR3 protein: CASDKLNTEAFF

J gene: TRBJ1-1
V gene: TRBV27
CDR3 protein: CASSRLLNMNTEAFF

J gene: TRBJ1-1
V gene: TRBV12-3/TRBV12-4
CDR3 protein: CASSRYQDTEAFF

J gene: TRBJ2-2
V gene: TRBV19
CDR3 protein: CASSIRENSGELFF

J gene: TRBJ1-4
V gene: TRBV5-4
CDR3 protein: CASSSTGDLIGKLFF

J gene: TRBJ2-1
V gene: TRBV5-1
CDR3 protein: CASSTQGEDNEQFF

J gene: TRBJ2-7
V gene: TRBV3-1/TRBV3-2
CDR3 protein: CASSQVRGRLDEQYF

J gene: TRBJ1-3
V gene: TRBV2
CDR3 protein: CASSEVAGSGNTIYF

J gene: TRBJ1-3
V gene: TRBV9
CDR3 protein: CASSVETGYGNTIYF

J gene: TRBJ2-3
V gene: TRBV29-1
CDR3 protein: CSVSGTSPSTDTQYF

J gene: TRBJ1-2
V gene: TRBV3-1/TRBV3-2
CDR3 protein: CASSYGQGEGYTF

J gene: TRBJ2-2
V gene: TRBV19
CDR3 protein: CATRESNTGELFF

J gene: TRBJ1-1
V gene: TRBV7-9
CDR3 protein: CASWESGKTEAFF

J gene: TRBJ2-1
V gene: TRBV5-5
CDR3 protein: CASNLLLSGGPYNEQFF

J gene: TRBJ2-1
V gene: TRBV2
CDR3 protein: CASSVPGEQFF

J gene: TRBJ2-7
V gene: TRBV12-5
CDR3 protein: CASGFTGTYEQYF

J gene: TRBJ1-4
V gene: TRBV5-6
CDR3 protein: CASSFGGQAEKLFF

J gene: TRBJ1-5
V gene: TRBV4-3
CDR3 protein: CASSKGTGANQPQHF

J gene: TRBJ1-2
V gene: TRBV11-2
CDR3 protein: CASSLDLGKGSYGYTF

J gene: TRBJ2-7
V gene: TRBV3-1/TRBV3-2
CDR3 protein: CASSHQGSYEQYF

J gene: TRBJ1-2
V gene: TRBV19
CDR3 protein: CASSIGRAGQKYYGYTF

J gene: TRBJ1-2
V gene: TRBV18
CDR3 protein: CASSPPIAGFYGYTF

J gene: TRBJ1-5
V gene: TRBV6-2/TRBV6-3
CDR3 protein: CASSWTGVDYQPQHF

J gene: TRBJ2-5
V gene: TRBV7-2
CDR3 protein: CASSPGLAGVETQYF

J gene: TRBJ1-2
V gene: TRBV7-2
CDR3 protein: CASSPGSGQGFFGYTF

J gene: TRBJ2-7
V gene: TRBV5-8
CDR3 protein: CASSLYYEQYF